Presented here are 15 T cell receptor beta chains from one specimen sequenced in a study of shared clonotypes between healthy human individuals. Data came from immunoSEQ multiplex PCR; TCRdb stores just in-frame clones and leaves some out. The sample carries 2 million to 2.5 million clones, more than 80% recorded once. The sample taken for sequencing was naive CD4+ T cells from PBMCs. Regarding subset: CD45RA+ positively selected. Every receptor here comes from a man younger than 35 in good health. Some clones in this sample may be carry-over from other donors' samples.

CDR3 DNA sequence: TGTGCCAGTAGTAGCAGAGGCCCTAATGAAAAACTGTTTTTT. Protein sequence: CASSSRGPNEKLFF. The rearrangement links TRBV19 to TRBJ1-4; unclear D gene. Germline V gene data show CDR1 as LNHDA and CDR2 as SQIVND (reference sequence). V was clipped by 4 bases and J by 3 bases, with 9 bases between them. The CDR3 is made up of 14 amino acids. The full variable domain, completed using reference TRBV19 and TRBJ1-4, is DGGITQSPKYLFRKEGQNVTLSCEQNLNHDAMYWYRQDPGQGLRLIYYSQIVNDFQKGDIAEGYSVSREKKESFPLTVTSAQKNPTAFYLCASSSRGPNEKLFFGSGTQLSVL.

V is TRBV5-4 and J is TRBJ2-5; D not certain. The germline gives CDR1 SGHNT, CDR2 YYREEE (reference sequence). V dropped 1 base and J dropped 0 bases, with 13 bases sitting between them. The CDR3 contains 16 residues. This CDR3 reads CASSLPDPSNQETQYF. The CDR3 nucleotides are TGTGCCAGCAGCTTGCCTGATCCATCCAACCAAGAGACCCAGTACTTC.

The chain uses TRBV28 and TRBJ2-7; possible D gene TRBD2, 5 bases. Germline-derived CDR1 and CDR2 are MDHEN and SYDVKM. The CDR3 consists of 13 residues. Trimming shortened V by 3 bases and J by 7 bases, and 13 bases separated the two germline ends. CDR3: CASSLEALREQYF. The CDR3 DNA reads as TGTGCCAGCAGTTTGGAGGCTCTGAGGGAGCAGTACTTC.

V gene TRBV19 combines with J gene TRBJ1-4, with D tentatively TRBD1 (5 bases). The CDR3 is 14 amino acids. Trimming stripped 6 bases from V and 5 bases from J, with 13 bases between. Per the germline V gene, CDR1 is LNHDA and CDR2 is SQIVND (reference sequence). CDR3 sequence reads: CASSPRGRNEKLFF. The CDR3 DNA sequence: TGTGCCAGTAGCCCAAGGGGCAGGAATGAAAAACTGTTTTTT. Filled out from reference TRBV19 and TRBJ1-4, the complete variable domain reads DGGITQSPKYLFRKEGQNVTLSCEQNLNHDAMYWYRQDPGQGLRLIYYSQIVNDFQKGDIAEGYSVSREKKESFPLTVTSAQKNPTAFYLCASSPRGRNEKLFFGSGTQLSVL.

The chain has TRBV6-1 and TRBJ2-7; 9 bases are a match to TRBD2. After removal of 6 bases from V and 3 bases from J, the junction contained 9 bases not matched to a gene. The CDR3 runs 15 residues. The V gene's germline CDR1 is MNHNS and CDR2 SASEGT. CDR3 region: CASRSLAGAFYEQYF. CDR3 coding DNA: TGTGCCAGCAGGTCCTTAGCGGGAGCTTTCTACGAGCAGTACTTC.

The J gene is TRBJ2-6, the V gene TRBV19; the D gene is possibly TRBD2 (5 bases). The CDR3 spans 15 residues. Germline CDR1 is LNHDA and CDR2 is SQIVND (reference sequence). The CDR3 here is CACGLGNSGANVLTF. CDR3 sequence (DNA): TGTGCTTGCGGGCTGGGAAACTCTGGGGCCAACGTCCTGACTTTC.

Note on this clone: Other DNA sequences within the sample encode an identical CDR3. This chain links TRBV18 with TRBJ1-4, with D unclear. Trimming removed 4 bases at V and 0 bases at J, with 12 bases between. CDR1 is KGHSH, CDR2 LQKENI, per germline. The CDR3 runs 16 residues. CDR3 amino acids: CASSQSQTATNEKLFF. In DNA, the CDR3 is TGTGCCAGCTCACAGTCGCAGACTGCAACTAATGAAAAACTGTTTTTT.

The V call is TRBV7-3, the J call TRBJ2-1; no definite D call. V was shortened by 2 bases and J by 3 bases, with 11 bases between the two germline ends. The CDR3 loop spans 15 amino acids. Germline CDR1 and CDR2: SGHTA and FQGTGA. CDR3 loop: CASSLFGTNYNEQFF. The CDR3 DNA follows: TGTGCCAGCAGCTTATTTGGAACGAACTACAATGAGCAGTTCTTC.

The gene calls are TRBV28 and TRBJ2-7, with TRBD2 matching over 9 bases. From germline, CDR1 is MDHEN and CDR2 SYDVKM. Trimming at V came to 6 bases and at J to 3 bases, leaving 9 bases not matched to a gene. The CDR3 consists of 15 residues. The CDR3 region has the DNA TGTGCCAGCAGAGCGGGAGGCCTCCGAAACTACGAGCAGTACTTC. It specifies CASRAGGLRNYEQYF.

The chain joins TRBV9 to TRBJ2-6, with a possible D match to TRBD2 (7 bases). V was cut by 6 bases and J by 0 bases, with 16 bases left in between. The germline gives CDR1 SGDLS, CDR2 YYNGEE. There are 17 residues in the CDR3. CDR3 protein: CASTSGGPSSGANVLTF. CDR3 DNA: TGTGCCAGCACTTCGGGGGGCCCCAGCTCTGGGGCCAACGTCCTGACTTTC. Full variable domain (outside the CDR3, taken from reference TRBV9 and TRBJ2-6): DSGVTQTPKHLITATGQRVTLRCSPRSGDLSVYWYQQSLDQGLQFLIQYYNGEERAKGNILERFSAQQFPDLHSELNLSSLELGDSALYFCASTSGGPSSGANVLTFGAGSRLTVL.

The rearrangement uses TRBV30 and TRBJ2-7, with 8 positions matching TRBD2. This CDR3 contains 13 residues. Germline V CDR1 and CDR2: GTSNPN, SVGIG (reference sequence). V gave up 1 base and J gave up 12 bases; unmatched junction bases: 11. The CDR3 nucleotides are TGTGCCTGGAGTGCCTTCGAAGCGGGAGCCCTGTACTTC. Protein product: CAWSAFEAGALYF. Full variable domain (remainder filled in from reference TRBV30 and TRBJ2-7): SQTIHQWPATLVQPVGSPLSLECTVEGTSNPNLYWYRQAAGRGLQLLFYSVGIGQISSEVPQNLSASRPQDRQFILSSKKLLLSDSGFYLCAWSAFEAGALYFGPGTRLTVT.

This CDR3 is CASSGQPGNTIYF. The CDR3 coding sequence is TGCGCCAGCAGTGGACAGCCTGGAAACACCATATATTTT. The chain links TRBV10-1 to TRBJ1-3, with a possible D match to TRBD1 (5 bases). The V end lost 4 bases, the J end lost 2 bases, and 6 bases lay between the germline ends. Germline values: CDR1 WNHNN, CDR2 SYGVQD (reference sequence). The CDR3 has 13 residues.

With regard to this clone: The junction departs from germline at one end; a sequencing error may be responsible. This sample includes further DNA sequences coding for the same CDR3. The chain recombines TRBV30 with TRBJ1-5; D is possibly TRBD1 (5 bases). Germline CDR1 and CDR2: GTSNPN and SVGIG (reference sequence). CDR3 length: 14 residues. The CDR3 spells CAWSDLRGNQPQHF. The CDR3 coding sequence is TGTGCCTGGAGTGACTTGCGGGGGAATCAGCCTCAGCATTTT.

The rearrangement uses TRBV19 and TRBJ1-5; D might be TRBD1 (6 bases). Trimming cost V 7 bases and J 6 bases, with 10 bases left between them. From germline, CDR1 is LNHDA and CDR2 SQIVND (reference sequence). The CDR3 is 12 amino acids. The CDR3 nucleotides read TGTGCCAGTATGGGGGCGCGTCAGCCCCAGCATTTT. It codes for CASMGARQPQHF.

This sequence joins TRBV29-1 and TRBJ2-7, with D unresolved. V lost 5 bases to trimming and J lost 1 base, with 12 bases between them. The germline CDR1 and CDR2 sequences are SQVTM and ANQGSEA. The CDR3 runs to 13 residues. The CDR3 reads CSVSGVLSYEQYF. The CDR3 DNA sequence: TGCAGCGTTTCCGGCGTCCTGTCCTACGAGCAGTACTTC.